Below are 12 T cell receptor beta chains sequenced from a single sample in a study of PD-1 blockade in classical Hodgkin lymphoma. Following autologous stem cell transplantation, relapse occurred in every patient, and exposure to brentuximab vedotin varied. TCRdb keeps only in-frame clones here, not all; method: immunoSEQ multiplex PCR. The profile shows tens of thousands of clones, 55% to 75% of them singletons. Here the sequenced sample was peripheral blood mononuclear cells (PBMCs), taken at baseline. The receptors were sampled from a human donor with classical Hodgkin lymphoma.

The gene calls are TRBV9 and TRBJ2-2, with D unclear. V was pared by 0 bases and J by 2 bases, with 8 bases between. Germline V lookup: CDR1 SGDLS, CDR2 YYNGEE. CDR3 length: 15 residues. The CDR3 sequence is CASSVVGGNTGELFF. CDR3 nucleotide sequence: TGTGCCAGCAGCGTAGTGGGCGGCAACACCGGGGAGCTGTTTTTT.

This chain uses TRBV9 with TRBJ2-7; a possible D gene is TRBD1 (6 bases). CDR1 is SGDLS, CDR2 YYNGEE, per germline. Trimming shortened V by 0 bases and J by 5 bases, and 9 bases separated the two germline ends. This CDR3 comprises 13 residues. This chain's CDR3 is CASSVDGGHEQYF. The CDR3 region has the DNA TGTGCCAGCAGCGTAGATGGGGGCCACGAGCAGTACTTC.

This clone was observed a few times. V gene TRBV30 combines with J gene TRBJ2-5; D is uncertain. CDR1 is GTSNPN and CDR2 is SVGIG in the germline V gene (reference sequence). The CDR3 contains 14 residues. Trimming stripped 5 bases from V and 2 bases from J, with 15 bases between. The CDR3, as DNA: TGTGCCTGGGAGCCGCCCGAACAACAAGAGACCCAGTACTTC. It specifies CAWEPPEQQETQYF. The full variable domain, with the rest looked up from reference TRBV30 and TRBJ2-5, is SQTIHQWPATLVQPVGSPLSLECTVEGTSNPNLYWYRQAAGRGLQLLFYSVGIGQISSEVPQNLSASRPQDRQFILSSKKLLLSDSGFYLCAWEPPEQQETQYFGPGTRLLVL.

The chain recombines TRBV4-1 with TRBJ2-5; 9 nucleotides match TRBD2. The J call may be in error: the DNA end matches TRBJ2-7 better. The CDR3 totals 16 residues. The germline CDR1 and CDR2 sequences are MGHRA and YSYEKL. Here the CDR3 reads CASSLLAGRGSYEQYF. CDR3 bases: TGCGCCAGCAGCCTCCTAGCGGGAAGGGGCTCCTACGAGCAGTACTTC.

This clone was detected only a few times. V and J are TRBV6-6 and TRBJ1-5; possible D gene TRBD1, 5 bases. CDR1 MNHNY and CDR2 SVGAGI come from the germline V gene (reference sequence). CDR3 length: 10 amino acids. The V end was cut by 11 bases, the J end by 7 bases, with 9 bases between. CDR3 region: CAGGGQPQHF. The CDR3, as DNA: TGTGCCGGGGGGGGACAGCCCCAGCATTTT.

The genes are TRBV5-1 and TRBJ2-3; 8 bases align to TRBD1. CDR3 length: 15 amino acids. Germline CDR1 reads SGHRS; CDR2 reads YFSETQ. After removal of 4 bases from V and 3 bases from J, the junction contained 7 bases not matched to a gene. CDR3 sequence reads: CASSPGGASTDTQYF. CDR3 nucleotide sequence: TGCGCCAGCAGCCCAGGGGGCGCGAGTACAGATACGCAGTATTTT.

This sequence joins TRBV7-6 and TRBJ2-5; TRBD2 matches 10 bases. The CDR3 extends over 15 amino acids. In germline, CDR1 is SGHVS, CDR2 FNYEAQ. The V gene end was trimmed by 5 bases and the J gene end by 5 bases; junction bases not matched to a gene: 8. The CDR3 sequence is CASSPQREGRETQYF. The CDR3 DNA reads TGTGCCAGCAGCCCCCAGCGGGAGGGCCGGGAGACCCAGTACTTC.

V usage is TRBV4-3 and J usage is TRBJ1-1, with D unresolved. Germline V CDR1 and CDR2: LGHNA, YSLEER. The V end was cut by 3 bases, the J end by 2 bases, with 22 bases between. The CDR3 is made up of 18 amino acids. The CDR3 region is CASSHGLEIGQANTEAFF. For the CDR3, the DNA is TGCGCCAGCAGCCATGGTCTAGAGATTGGGCAGGCTAACACTGAAGCTTTCTTT.

The rearrangement joins TRBV9 to TRBJ2-7, with D perhaps TRBD2 (5 bases). Germline CDR1 reads SGDLS; CDR2 reads YYNGEE. V shed 0 bases and J shed 3 bases, with 13 bases lying between them. The CDR3 runs 15 residues. The CDR3 sequence: CASSVAAGEYYEQYF. The CDR3 region has the DNA TGTGCCAGCAGCGTAGCTGCGGGCGAGTACTACGAGCAGTACTTC.

The chain couples TRBV10-2 to TRBJ1-1; 9 bases are shared with TRBD1. The V gene's germline CDR1 is WSHSY and CDR2 SAAADI. This CDR3 comprises 15 residues. Trimming at V came to 6 bases and at J to 0 bases, leaving 5 bases not matched to a gene. The CDR3 loop is CASRDRGFLNTEAFF. In DNA, the CDR3 is TGCGCCAGCAGGGACAGGGGTTTCCTGAACACTGAAGCTTTCTTT.

The chain couples TRBV29-1 to TRBJ2-1; maybe TRBD2 (5 bases). The CDR3 length is 13 residues. Trimming cost V 3 bases and J 3 bases, with 9 bases left between them. Germline V CDR1 and CDR2: SQVTM, ANQGSEA. Written as DNA, the CDR3 is TGCAGCGTTGACGGGGAGAGCTACAATGAGCAGTTCTTC. Translation gives CSVDGESYNEQFF.

The chain couples TRBV27 to TRBJ1-2; no clear D gene. There are 17 residues in the CDR3. V lost 0 bases and J lost 0, with 14 bases in between. Germline assignment: CDR1 MNHEY and CDR2 SMNVEV (reference sequence). CDR3 sequence reads: CASSLSWQAIANYGYTF. The CDR3 DNA follows: TGTGCCAGCAGTTTATCTTGGCAGGCAATAGCTAACTATGGCTACACCTTC.